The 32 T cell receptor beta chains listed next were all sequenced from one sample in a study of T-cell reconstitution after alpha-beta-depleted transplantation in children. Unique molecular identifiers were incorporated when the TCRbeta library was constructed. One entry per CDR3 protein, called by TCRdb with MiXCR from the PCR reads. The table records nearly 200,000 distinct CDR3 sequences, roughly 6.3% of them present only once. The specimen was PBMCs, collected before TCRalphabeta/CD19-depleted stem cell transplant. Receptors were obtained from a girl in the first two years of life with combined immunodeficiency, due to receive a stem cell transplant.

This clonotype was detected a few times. DNA for the CDR3: TGTGCCAGCAGTGAAATTACAAGGGGTCAGCATTTT. It codes for CASSEITRGQHF. The chain joins TRBV2 to TRBJ1-5; a weak D match, TRBD1 (5 bases). The CDR3 loop spans 12 amino acids. Germline V gene data show CDR1 as SNHLY and CDR2 as FYNNEI. Trimming cost V 2 bases and J 13 bases, with 12 bases left between them.

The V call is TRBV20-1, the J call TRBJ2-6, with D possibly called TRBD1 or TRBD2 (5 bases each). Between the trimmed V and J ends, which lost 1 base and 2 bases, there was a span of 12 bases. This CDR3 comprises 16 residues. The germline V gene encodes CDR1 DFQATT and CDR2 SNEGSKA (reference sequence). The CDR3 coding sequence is TGCAGTGCTAGAGGGAGGCAGGGTCCTGGGGCCAACGTCCTGACTTTC. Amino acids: CSARGRQGPGANVLTF.

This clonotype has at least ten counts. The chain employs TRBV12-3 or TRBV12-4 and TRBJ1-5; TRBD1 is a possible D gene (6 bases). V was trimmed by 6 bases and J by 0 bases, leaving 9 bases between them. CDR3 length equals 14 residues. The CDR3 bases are TGTGCCAGCAGCCAGGGGAATAGCAATCAGCCCCAGCATTTT. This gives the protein CASSQGNSNQPQHF.

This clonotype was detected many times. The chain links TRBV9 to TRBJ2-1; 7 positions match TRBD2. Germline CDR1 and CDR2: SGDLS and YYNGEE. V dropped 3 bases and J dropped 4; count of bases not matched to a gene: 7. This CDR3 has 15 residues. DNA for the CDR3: TGTGCCAGCAGCGGTTCGGGACTACGTTACAATGAGCAGTTCTTC. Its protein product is CASSGSGLRYNEQFF.

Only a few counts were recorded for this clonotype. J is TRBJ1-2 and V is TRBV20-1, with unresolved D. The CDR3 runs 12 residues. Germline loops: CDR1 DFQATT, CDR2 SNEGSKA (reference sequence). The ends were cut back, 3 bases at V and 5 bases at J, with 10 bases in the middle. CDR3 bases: TGCAGTGCTAGCCCAGGCTGGTATGGCTACACCTTC. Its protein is CSASPGWYGYTF.

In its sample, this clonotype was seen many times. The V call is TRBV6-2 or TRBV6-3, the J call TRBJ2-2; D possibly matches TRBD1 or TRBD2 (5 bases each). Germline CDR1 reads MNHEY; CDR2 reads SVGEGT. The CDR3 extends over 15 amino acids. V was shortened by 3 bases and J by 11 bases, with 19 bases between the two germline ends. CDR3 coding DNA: TGTGCCAGCAGTTATAGGGACGGCCGTGTGGCAGAGCTGTTTTTT. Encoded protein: CASSYRDGRVAELFF.

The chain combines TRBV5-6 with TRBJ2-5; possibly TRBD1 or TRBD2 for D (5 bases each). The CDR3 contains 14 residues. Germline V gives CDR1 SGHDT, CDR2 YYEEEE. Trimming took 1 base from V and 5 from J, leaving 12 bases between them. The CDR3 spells CASSLLVGEETQYF. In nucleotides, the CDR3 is TGTGCCAGCAGCTTGCTAGTGGGGGAGGAGACCCAGTACTTC.

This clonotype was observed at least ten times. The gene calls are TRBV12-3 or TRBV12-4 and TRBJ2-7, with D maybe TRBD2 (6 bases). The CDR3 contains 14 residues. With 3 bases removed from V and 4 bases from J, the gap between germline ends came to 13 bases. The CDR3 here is CASSFSGGRYEQYF. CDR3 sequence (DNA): TGTGCCAGCAGTTTTAGCGGAGGGCGGTACGAGCAGTACTTC.

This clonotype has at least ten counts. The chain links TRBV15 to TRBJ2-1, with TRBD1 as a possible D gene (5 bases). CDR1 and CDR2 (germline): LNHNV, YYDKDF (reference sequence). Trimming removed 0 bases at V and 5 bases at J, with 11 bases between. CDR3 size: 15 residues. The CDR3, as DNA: TGTGCCACCAGCAGAGATCGGCCAGGGAACAATGAGCAGTTCTTC. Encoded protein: CATSRDRPGNNEQFF.

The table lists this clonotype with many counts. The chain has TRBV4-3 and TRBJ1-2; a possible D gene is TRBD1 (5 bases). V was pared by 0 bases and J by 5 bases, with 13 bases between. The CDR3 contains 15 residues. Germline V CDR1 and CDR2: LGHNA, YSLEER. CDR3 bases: TGCGCCAGCAGCCAAGATGCGGGGCACCGGTATGGCTACACCTTC. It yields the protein CASSQDAGHRYGYTF.

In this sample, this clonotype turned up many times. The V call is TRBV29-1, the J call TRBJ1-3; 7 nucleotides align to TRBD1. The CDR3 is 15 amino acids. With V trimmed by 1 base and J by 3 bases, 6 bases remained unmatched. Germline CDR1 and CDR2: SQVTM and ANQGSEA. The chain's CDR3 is CSVEGQDRLGNTIYF. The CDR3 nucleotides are TGCAGCGTTGAAGGGCAGGACAGGCTTGGAAACACCATATATTTT. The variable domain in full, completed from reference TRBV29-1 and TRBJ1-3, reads SAVISQKPSRDICQRGTSLTIQCQVDSQVTMMFWYRQQPGQSLTLIATANQGSEATYESGFVIDKFPISRPNLTFSTLTVSNMSPEDSSIYLCSVEGQDRLGNTIYFGEGSWLTVV.

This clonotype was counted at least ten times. Here the CDR3 reads CASSRPGVNEQFF. As DNA, the CDR3 is TGTGCCAGCAGCCGACCGGGGGTCAATGAGCAGTTCTTC. V gene TRBV28 combines with J gene TRBJ2-1; weak D call: TRBD2 (6 bases). This CDR3 has 13 residues. V lost 6 bases and J 6 bases, leaving 12 bases between the germline ends. The germline V gene has CDR1 MDHEN and CDR2 SYDVKM.

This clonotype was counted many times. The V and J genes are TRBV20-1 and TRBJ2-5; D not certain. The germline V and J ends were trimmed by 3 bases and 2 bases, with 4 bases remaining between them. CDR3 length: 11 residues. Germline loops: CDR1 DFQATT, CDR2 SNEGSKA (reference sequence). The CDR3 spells CSASDQETQYF. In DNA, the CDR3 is TGCAGTGCTAGTGATCAAGAGACCCAGTACTTC.

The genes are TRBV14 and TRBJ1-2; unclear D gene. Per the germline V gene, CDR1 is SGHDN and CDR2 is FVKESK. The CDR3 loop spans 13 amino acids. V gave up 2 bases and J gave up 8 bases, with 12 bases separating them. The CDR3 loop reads CASSQTEGWGYTF. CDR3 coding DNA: TGTGCCAGCAGCCAAACAGAGGGTTGGGGCTACACCTTC.

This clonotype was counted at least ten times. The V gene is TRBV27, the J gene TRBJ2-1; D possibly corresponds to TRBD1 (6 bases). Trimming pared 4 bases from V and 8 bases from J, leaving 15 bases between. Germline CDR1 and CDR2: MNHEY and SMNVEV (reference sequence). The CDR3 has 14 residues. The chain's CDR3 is CASSYLTGQDEQFF. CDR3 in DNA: TGTGCCAGCAGTTATCTGACAGGTCAGGATGAGCAGTTCTTC.

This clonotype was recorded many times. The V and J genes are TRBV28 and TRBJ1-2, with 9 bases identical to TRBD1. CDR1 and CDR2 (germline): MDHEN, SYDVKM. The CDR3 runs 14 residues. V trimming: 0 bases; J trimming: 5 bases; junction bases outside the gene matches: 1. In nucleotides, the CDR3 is TGTGCCAGCAGTTTATGGACAGGGGGTTATGGCTACACCTTC. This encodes CASSLWTGGYGYTF.

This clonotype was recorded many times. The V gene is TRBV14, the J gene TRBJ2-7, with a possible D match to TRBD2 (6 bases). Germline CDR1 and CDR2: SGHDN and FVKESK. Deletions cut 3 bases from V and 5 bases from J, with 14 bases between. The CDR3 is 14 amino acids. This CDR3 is CASSHPTRWNEQYF. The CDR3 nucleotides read TGTGCCAGCAGCCACCCGACTAGATGGAACGAGCAGTACTTC.

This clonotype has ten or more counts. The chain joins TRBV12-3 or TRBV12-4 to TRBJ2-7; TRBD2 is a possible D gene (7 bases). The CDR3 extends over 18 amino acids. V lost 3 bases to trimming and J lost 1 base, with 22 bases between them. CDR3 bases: TGTGCCAGCAGTTTCAAGGGTCCTGGGAGGGGGGGGTCCTACGAGCAGTACTTC. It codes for CASSFKGPGRGGSYEQYF.

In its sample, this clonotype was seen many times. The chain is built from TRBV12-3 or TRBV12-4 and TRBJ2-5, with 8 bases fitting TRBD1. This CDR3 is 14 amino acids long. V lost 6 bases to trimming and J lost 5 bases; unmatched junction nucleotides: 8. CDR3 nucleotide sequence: TGTGCCAGCAGCCCCGACAGGGGCAGCGAGACCCAGTACTTC. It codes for CASSPDRGSETQYF.

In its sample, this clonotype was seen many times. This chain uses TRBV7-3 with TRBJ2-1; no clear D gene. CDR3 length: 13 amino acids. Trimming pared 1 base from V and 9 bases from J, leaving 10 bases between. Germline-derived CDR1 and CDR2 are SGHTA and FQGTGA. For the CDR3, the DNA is TGTGCCAGCAGCTTAAGGCCAGATCCTGAGCAGTTCTTC. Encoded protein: CASSLRPDPEQFF.

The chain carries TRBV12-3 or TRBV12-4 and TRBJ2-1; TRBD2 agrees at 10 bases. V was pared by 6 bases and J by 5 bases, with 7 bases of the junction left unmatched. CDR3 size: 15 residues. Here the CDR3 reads CASRPGLAPDNEQFF. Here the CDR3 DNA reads TGTGCCAGCAGGCCGGGACTAGCGCCTGACAATGAGCAGTTCTTC.

The CDR3 region is CSVGGSRGYTF. The CDR3 DNA reads TGCAGCGTTGGGGGGTCCCGCGGCTACACCTTC. This chain uses TRBV29-1 with TRBJ1-2; D is perhaps TRBD1 (5 bases). CDR1 SQVTM and CDR2 ANQGSEA come from the germline V gene. CDR3 size: 11 residues. V dropped 4 bases and J dropped 8 bases, with 11 bases sitting between them. Full variable domain (missing parts from reference TRBV29-1 and TRBJ1-2): SAVISQKPSRDICQRGTSLTIQCQVDSQVTMMFWYRQQPGQSLTLIATANQGSEATYESGFVIDKFPISRPNLTFSTLTVSNMSPEDSSIYLCSVGGSRGYTFGSGTRLTVV.

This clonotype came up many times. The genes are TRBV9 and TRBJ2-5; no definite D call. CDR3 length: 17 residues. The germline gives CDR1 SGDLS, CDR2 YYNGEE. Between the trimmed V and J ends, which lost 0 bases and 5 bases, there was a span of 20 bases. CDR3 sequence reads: CASSVAGAGRGSETQYF. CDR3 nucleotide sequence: TGTGCCAGCAGCGTAGCCGGTGCCGGGCGTGGTAGCGAGACCCAGTACTTC.

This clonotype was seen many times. CDR3 amino acids: CASSYSTGTYNYEQYF. The CDR3 DNA reads as TGTGCCAGCAGTTACTCCACCGGGACCTACAATTACGAGCAGTACTTC. This chain joins TRBV6-5 and TRBJ2-7; D might be TRBD1 or TRBD2, each matching 5 bases. The V end lost 0 bases, the J end lost 4 bases, and 16 bases lay between the germline ends. Germline-derived CDR1 and CDR2 are MNHEY and SVGAGI. The CDR3 consists of 16 residues.

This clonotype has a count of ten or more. The CDR3 coding sequence is TGTGCCAGCAGGCCCCGGATTACCTCTGGAAACACCATATATTTT. Encoded protein: CASRPRITSGNTIYF. This sequence joins TRBV6-5 and TRBJ1-3; no clear D gene. The V and J ends lost 6 bases and 0 bases respectively, with 12 bases between them. CDR1 MNHEY and CDR2 SVGAGI come from the germline V gene. CDR3 length: 15 residues.

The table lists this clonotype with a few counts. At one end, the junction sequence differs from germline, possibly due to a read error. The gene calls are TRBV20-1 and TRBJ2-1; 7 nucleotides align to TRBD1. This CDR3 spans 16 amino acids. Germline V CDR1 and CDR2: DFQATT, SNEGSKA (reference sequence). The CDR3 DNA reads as TGCTGTGCTAGTGGGGTGGCCTTGAGGGGGCACAATGAGCAGTTCTTC. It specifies CCASGVALRGHNEQFF.

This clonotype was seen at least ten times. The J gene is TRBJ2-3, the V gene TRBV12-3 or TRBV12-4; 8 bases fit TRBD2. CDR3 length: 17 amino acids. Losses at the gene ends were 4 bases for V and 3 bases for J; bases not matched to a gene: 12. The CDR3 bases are TGTGCCAGCAGTTCCCCCCCCCTAGCGGGCGGTACAGATACGCAGTATTTT. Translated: CASSSPPLAGGTDTQYF.

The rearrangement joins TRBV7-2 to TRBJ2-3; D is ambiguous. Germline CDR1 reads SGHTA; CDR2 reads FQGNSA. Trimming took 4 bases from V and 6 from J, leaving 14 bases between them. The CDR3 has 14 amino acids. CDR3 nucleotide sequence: TGTGCCAGCAGCTCCCCCCGCAGAACTGATACGCAGTATTTT. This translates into CASSSPRRTDTQYF.

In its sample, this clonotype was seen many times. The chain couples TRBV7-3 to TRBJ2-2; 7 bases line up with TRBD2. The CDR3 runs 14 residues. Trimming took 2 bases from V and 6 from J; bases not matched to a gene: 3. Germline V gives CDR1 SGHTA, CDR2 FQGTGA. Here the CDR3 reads CASSLQGGAGELFF. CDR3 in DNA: TGTGCCAGCAGCTTACAGGGAGGGGCCGGGGAGCTGTTTTTT.

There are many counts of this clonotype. CDR3 in amino acids: CSAAPGIARDNEQFF. CDR3 sequence (DNA): TGCAGTGCCGCGCCGGGAATAGCTAGGGACAATGAGCAGTTCTTC. This chain uses TRBV20-1 with TRBJ2-1; D is perhaps TRBD2 (5 bases). V was trimmed by 6 bases and J by 5 bases, leaving 20 bases between them. CDR1 DFQATT and CDR2 SNEGSKA come from the germline V gene (reference sequence). The CDR3 is made up of 15 amino acids.

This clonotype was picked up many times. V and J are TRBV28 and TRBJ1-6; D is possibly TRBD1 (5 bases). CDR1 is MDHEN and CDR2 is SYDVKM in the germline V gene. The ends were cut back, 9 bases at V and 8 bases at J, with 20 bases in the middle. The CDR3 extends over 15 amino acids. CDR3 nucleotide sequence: TGTGCCAGTATTAAGGGACCCTCGAGGGATTCACCCCTCCACTTT. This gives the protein CASIKGPSRDSPLHF.

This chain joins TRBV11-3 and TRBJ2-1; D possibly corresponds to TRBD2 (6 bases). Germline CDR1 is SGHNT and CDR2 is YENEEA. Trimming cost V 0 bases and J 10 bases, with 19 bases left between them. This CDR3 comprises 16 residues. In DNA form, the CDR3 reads TGTGCCAGCAGCTTAGATGGGGGGTTAGTTTCCGGGGAGCAGTTCTTC. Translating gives CASSLDGGLVSGEQFF.